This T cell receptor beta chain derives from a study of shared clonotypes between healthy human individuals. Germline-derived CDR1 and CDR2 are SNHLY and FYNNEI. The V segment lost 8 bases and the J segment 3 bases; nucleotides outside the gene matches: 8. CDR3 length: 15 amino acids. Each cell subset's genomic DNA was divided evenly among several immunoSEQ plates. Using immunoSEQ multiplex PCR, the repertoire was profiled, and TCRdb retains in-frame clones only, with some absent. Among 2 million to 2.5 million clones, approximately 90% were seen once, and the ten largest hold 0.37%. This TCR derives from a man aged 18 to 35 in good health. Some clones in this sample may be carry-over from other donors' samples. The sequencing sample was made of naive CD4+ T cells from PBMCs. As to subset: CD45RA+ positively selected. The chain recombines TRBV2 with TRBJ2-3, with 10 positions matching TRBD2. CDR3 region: CASGTSGTGTDTQYF. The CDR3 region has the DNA TGTGCCAGCGGAACTAGCGGGACGGGGACAGATACGCAGTATTTT.